Sequencing of this T cell receptor (beta chain) was carried out in a study of blood T cell repertoires in COVID-19. Study overall: From the United States, Italy and Spain came samples of acute and convalescent COVID-19. Nucleic acid was either cDNA or gDNA, and it came from T cells, B-cell-depleted T cells, or PBMCs.

Germline loops: CDR1 MNHEY, CDR2 SVGAGI. This CDR3 region has 14 residues. Note on this clone: Germline is not matched at one junction end, which may reflect a read error.

Data came from immunoSEQ multiplex PCR; TCRdb stores just in-frame clones and leaves some out. Of some 66,000 clones in the sample, about three quarters were seen once. This clonotype was sampled from an elderly woman with acute or convalescent COVID-19. The V call is TRBV6-5, the J call TRBJ1-5; possibly TRBD1 for D (5 bases). Specimen: peripheral blood. CDR3 sequence reads: CASSDSGGNQPQHF. CDR3 sequence (DNA): TGTGCCAGCAGTGACTCGGGGGGGAATCAGCCCCAGCATTTT.